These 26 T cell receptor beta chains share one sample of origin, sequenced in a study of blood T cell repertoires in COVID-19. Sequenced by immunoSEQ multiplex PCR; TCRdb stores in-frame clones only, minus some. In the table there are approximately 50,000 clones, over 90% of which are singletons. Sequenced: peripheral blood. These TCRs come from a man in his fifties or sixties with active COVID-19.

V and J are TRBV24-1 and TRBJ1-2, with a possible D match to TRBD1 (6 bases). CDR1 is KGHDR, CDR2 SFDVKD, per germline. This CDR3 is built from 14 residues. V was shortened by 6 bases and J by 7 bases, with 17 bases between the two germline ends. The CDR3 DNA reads TGTGCCACCAGTCCGGACAGCACCCGTCGTGGCTACACCTTC. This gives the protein CATSPDSTRRGYTF.

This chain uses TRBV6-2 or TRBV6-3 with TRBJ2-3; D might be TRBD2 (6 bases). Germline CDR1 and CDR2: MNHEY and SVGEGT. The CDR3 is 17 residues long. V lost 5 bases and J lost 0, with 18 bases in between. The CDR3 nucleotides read TGTGCCAGCAGTCTCACCTATAGCGGTCCCAGCACAGATACGCAGTATTTT. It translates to CASSLTYSGPSTDTQYF.

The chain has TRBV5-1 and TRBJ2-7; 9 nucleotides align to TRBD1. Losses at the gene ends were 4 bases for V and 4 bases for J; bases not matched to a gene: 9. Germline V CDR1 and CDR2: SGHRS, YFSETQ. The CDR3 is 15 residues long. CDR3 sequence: CASSQTGGVGYEQYF. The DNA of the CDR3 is TGCGCCAGCAGCCAGACAGGGGGGGTCGGGTACGAGCAGTACTTC.

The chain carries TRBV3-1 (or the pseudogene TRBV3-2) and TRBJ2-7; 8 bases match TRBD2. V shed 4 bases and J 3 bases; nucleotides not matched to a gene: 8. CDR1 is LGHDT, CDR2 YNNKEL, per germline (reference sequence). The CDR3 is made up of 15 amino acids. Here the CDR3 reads CASSRASGGGYEQYF. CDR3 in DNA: TGTGCCAGCAGCCGAGCTTCCGGGGGGGGCTACGAGCAGTACTTC.

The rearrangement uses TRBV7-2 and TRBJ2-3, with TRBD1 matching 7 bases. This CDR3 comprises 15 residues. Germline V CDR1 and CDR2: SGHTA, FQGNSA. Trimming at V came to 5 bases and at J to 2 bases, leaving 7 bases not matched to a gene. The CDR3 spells CASSPRTGYTDTQYF. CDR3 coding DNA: TGTGCCAGCAGCCCCAGGACAGGCTACACAGATACGCAGTATTTT.

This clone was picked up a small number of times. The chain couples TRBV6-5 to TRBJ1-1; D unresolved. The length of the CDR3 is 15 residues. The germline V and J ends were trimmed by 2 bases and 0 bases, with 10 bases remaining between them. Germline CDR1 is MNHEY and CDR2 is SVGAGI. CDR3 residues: CASSYPGLLNTEAFF. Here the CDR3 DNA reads TGTGCCAGCAGTTACCCAGGACTTCTGAACACTGAAGCTTTCTTT.

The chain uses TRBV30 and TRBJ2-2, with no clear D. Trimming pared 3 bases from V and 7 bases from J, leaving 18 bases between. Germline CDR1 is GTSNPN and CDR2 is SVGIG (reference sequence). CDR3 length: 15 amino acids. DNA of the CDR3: TGTGCCTGGAGGATCCCCGGCAGATCAGGCGGGGAGCTGTTTTTT. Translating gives CAWRIPGRSGGELFF.

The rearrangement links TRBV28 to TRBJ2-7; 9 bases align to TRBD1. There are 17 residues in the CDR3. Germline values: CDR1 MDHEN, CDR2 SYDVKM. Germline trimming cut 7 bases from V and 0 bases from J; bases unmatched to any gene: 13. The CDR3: CASIGSAGTGRSYEQYF. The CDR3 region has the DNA TGTGCCAGCATTGGTTCGGCCGGGACAGGGCGCTCCTACGAGCAGTACTTC.

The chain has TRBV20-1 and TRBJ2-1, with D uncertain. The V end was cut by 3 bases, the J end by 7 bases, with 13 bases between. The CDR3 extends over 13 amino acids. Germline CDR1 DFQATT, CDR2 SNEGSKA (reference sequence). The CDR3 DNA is TGCAGTGCTAGTGAAGCGCCTGGGAATGAGCAGTTCTTC. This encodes CSASEAPGNEQFF.

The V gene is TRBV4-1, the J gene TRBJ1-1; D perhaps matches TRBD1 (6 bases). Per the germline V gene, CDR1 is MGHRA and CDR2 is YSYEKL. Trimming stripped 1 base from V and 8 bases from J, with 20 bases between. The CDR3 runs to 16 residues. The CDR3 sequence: CASSQVGGGRGREAFF. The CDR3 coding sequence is TGCGCCAGCAGCCAAGTAGGGGGGGGCAGGGGAAGAGAAGCTTTCTTT.

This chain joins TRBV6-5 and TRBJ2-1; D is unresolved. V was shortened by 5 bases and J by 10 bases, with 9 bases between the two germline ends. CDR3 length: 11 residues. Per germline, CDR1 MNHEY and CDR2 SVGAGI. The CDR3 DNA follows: TGTGCCAGCAGTCGAGCACGCGAGCAGTTCTTC. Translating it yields CASSRAREQFF.

For the CDR3, the DNA is TGCGCCAGCAGCCAAGAAGGCAGGGAAAGCTCCTACGAGCAGTACTTC. This gives the protein CASSQEGRESSYEQYF. V is TRBV4-1 and J is TRBJ2-7; D possibly corresponds to TRBD1 (5 bases). V shed 0 bases and J shed 0 bases, with 12 bases lying between them. In germline, CDR1 is MGHRA, CDR2 YSYEKL. The CDR3 spans 16 residues.

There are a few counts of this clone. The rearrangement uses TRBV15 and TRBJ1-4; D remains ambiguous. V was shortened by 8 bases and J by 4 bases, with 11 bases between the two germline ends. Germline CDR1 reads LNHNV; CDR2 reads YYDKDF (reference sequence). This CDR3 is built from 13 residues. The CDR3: CATEQRLNEKLFF. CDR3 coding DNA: TGTGCCACCGAGCAGAGACTTAATGAAAAACTGTTTTTT.

CDR3 sequence reads: CASSEQGFEAFF. In DNA, the CDR3 is TGTGCCAGCAGTGAACAGGGGTTTGAAGCTTTCTTT. This rearrangement joins TRBV2 to TRBJ1-1; possibly TRBD1 for D (6 bases). CDR1 SNHLY and CDR2 FYNNEI come from the germline V gene. The ends were cut back, 2 bases at V and 7 bases at J, with 8 bases in the middle. The CDR3 runs to 12 residues.

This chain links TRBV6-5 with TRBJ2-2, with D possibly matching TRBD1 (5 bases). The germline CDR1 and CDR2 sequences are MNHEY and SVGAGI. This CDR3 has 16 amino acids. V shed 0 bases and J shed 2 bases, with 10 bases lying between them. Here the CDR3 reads CASSYSIRANTGELFF. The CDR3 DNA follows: TGTGCCAGCAGTTACTCGATCAGGGCAAACACCGGGGAGCTGTTTTTT.

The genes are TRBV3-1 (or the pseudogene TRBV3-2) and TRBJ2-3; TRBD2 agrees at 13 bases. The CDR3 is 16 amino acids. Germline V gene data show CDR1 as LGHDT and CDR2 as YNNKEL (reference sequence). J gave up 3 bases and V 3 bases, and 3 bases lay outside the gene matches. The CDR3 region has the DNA TGTGCCAGCAGCCACTCGGGACTAGCGGGGACAGATACGCAGTATTTT. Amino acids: CASSHSGLAGTDTQYF.

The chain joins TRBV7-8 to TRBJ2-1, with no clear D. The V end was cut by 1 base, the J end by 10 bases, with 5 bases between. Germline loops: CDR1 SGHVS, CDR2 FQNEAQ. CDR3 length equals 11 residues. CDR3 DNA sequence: TGTGCCAGCAGCTTAGGGCCCGAGCAGTTCTTC. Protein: CASSLGPEQFF.

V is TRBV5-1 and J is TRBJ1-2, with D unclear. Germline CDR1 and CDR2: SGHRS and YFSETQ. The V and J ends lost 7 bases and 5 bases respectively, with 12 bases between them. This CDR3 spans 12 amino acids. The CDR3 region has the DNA TGCGCCAGCGCCATCGAGAGTTATGGCTACACCTTC. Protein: CASAIESYGYTF.

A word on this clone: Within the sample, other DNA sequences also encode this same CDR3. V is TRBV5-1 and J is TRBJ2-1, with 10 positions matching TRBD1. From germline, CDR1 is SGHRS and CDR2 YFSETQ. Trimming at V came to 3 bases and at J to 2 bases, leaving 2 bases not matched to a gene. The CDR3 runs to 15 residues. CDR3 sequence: CASSSGTGAYNEQFF. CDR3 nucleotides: TGCGCCAGCAGCTCCGGGACAGGGGCCTACAATGAGCAGTTCTTC.

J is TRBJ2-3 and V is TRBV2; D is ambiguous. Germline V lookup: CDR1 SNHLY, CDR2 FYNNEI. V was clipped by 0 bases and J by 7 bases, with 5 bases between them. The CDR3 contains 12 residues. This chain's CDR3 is CASSEARYTQYF. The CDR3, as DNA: TGTGCCAGCAGTGAAGCCAGATATACGCAGTATTTT.

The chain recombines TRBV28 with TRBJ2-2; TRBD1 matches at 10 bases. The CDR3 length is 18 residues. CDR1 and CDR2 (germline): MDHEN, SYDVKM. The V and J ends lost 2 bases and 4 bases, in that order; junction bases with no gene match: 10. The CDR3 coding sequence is TGTGCCAGCAGTTTAAGTCTCGGGACAGGGGATACCACCGGGGAGCTGTTTTTT. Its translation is CASSLSLGTGDTTGELFF.

CDR3 coding DNA: TGTGCCAGCTCACCAATTCGCTCGGCGGTGAACTATGGCTACACCTTC. This codes for CASSPIRSAVNYGYTF. This chain connects TRBV18 to TRBJ1-2; D unresolved. Trimming shortened V by 2 bases and J by 2 bases, and 15 bases separated the two germline ends. Germline V gene lookup returns CDR1 KGHSH and CDR2 LQKENI. The CDR3 loop spans 16 amino acids.

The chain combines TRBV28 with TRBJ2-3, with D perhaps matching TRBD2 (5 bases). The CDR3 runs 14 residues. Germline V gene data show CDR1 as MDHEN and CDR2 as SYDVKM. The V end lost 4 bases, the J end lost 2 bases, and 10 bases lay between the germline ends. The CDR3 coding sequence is TGTGCCAGCAGTTCGCTTAGCGCCACAGATACGCAGTATTTT. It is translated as CASSSLSATDTQYF.

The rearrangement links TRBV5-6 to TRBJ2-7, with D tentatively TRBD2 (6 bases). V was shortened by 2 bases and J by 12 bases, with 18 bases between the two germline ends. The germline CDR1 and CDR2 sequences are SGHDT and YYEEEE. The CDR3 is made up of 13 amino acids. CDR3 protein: CASSFHGADGRYF. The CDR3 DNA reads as TGTGCCAGCAGCTTTCATGGGGCCGACGGGAGGTACTTC.

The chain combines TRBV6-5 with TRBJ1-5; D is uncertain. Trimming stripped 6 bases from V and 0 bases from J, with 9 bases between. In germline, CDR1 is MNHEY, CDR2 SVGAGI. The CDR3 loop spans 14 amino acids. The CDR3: CASRAAPSNQPQHF. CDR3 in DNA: TGTGCCAGCAGAGCTGCCCCTAGCAATCAGCCCCAGCATTTT.

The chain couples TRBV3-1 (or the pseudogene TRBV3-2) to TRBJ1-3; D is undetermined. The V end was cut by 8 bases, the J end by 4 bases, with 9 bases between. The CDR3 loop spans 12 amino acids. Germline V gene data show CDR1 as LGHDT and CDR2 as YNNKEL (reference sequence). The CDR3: CASGLGGNTIYF. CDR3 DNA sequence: TGTGCCAGCGGACTCGGAGGAAACACCATATATTTT.